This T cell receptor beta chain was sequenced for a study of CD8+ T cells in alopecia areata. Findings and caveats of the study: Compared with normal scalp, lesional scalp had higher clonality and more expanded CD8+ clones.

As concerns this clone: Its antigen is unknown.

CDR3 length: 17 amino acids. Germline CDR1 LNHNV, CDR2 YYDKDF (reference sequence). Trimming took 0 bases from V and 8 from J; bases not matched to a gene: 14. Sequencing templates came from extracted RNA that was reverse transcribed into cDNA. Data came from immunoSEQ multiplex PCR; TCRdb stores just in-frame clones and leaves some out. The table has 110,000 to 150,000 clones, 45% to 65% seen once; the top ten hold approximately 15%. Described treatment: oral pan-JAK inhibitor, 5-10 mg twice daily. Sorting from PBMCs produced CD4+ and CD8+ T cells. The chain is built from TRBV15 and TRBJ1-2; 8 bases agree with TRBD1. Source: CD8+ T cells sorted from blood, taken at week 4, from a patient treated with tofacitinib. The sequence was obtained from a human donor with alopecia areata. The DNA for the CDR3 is TGTGCCACCAGCAGAGAGCCCCAGGGGGCAATGGGTGAGGGCTACACCTTC. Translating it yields CATSREPQGAMGEGYTF.